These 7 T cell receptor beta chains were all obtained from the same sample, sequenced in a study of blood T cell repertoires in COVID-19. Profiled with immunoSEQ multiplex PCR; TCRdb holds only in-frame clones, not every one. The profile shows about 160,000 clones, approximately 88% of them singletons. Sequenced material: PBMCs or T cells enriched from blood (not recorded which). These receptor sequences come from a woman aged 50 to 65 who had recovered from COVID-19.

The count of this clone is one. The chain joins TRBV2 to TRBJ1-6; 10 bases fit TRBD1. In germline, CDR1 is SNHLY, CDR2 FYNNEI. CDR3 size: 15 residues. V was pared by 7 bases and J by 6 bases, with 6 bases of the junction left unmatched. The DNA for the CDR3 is TGTGCCAGCACAAAGACAGGGGGCCCTAATTCACCCCTCCACTTT. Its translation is CASTKTGGPNSPLHF.

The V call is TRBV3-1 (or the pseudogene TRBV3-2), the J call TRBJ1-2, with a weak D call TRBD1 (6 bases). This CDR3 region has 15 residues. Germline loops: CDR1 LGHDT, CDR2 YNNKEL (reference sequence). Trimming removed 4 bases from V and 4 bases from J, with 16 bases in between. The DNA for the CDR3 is TGTGCCAGCAGCCCCGGGTTTACAGGGACCTATGGCTACACCTTC. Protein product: CASSPGFTGTYGYTF.

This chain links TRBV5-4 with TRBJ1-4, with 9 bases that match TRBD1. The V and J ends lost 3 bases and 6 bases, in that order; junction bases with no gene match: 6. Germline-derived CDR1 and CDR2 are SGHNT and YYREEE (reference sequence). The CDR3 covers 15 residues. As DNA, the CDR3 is TGTGCCAGCAGCTCCCACAGGGGGCGAGATGAAAAACTGTTTTTT. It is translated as CASSSHRGRDEKLFF.

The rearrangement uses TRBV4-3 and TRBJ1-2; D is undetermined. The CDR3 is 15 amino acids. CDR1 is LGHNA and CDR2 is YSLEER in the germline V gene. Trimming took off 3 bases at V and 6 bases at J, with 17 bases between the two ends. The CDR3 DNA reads TGCGCCAGCAGCCAGGTCGGGAGGGAGGCGAATGGCTACACCTTC. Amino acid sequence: CASSQVGREANGYTF.

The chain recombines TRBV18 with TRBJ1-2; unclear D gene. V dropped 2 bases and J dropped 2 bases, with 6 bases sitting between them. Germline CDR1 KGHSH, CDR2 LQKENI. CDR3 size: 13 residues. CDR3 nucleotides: TGTGCCAGCTCACCAGGGGAGAACTATGGCTACACCTTC. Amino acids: CASSPGENYGYTF.

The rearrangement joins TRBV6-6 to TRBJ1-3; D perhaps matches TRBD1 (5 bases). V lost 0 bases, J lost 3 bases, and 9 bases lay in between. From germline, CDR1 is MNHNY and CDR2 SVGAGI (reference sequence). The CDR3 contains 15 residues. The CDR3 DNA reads TGTGCCAGCAGTTACTCGGCAGGGATTGGAAACACCATATATTTT. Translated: CASSYSAGIGNTIYF.

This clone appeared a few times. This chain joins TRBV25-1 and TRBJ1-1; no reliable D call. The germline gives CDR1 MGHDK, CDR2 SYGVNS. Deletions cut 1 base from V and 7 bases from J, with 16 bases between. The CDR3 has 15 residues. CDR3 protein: CASSEFQAKGGEAFF. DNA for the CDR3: TGTGCCAGCAGTGAATTCCAAGCTAAGGGAGGTGAAGCTTTCTTT.